Listed below are T cell receptor beta chains from one sample, sequenced in a study of CD8 T cells in ankylosing spondylitis. Each CDR3 protein gets one entry after TCRdb re-called the 5' RACE reads with MiXCR. In the table there are a few hundred thousand distinct CDR3 sequences, about 11% of which are singletons. The sample comprised blood, either unsorted or a sorted T cell fraction (not recorded which). Receptors were obtained from a male donor with ankylosing spondylitis or in good health (not recorded which). Each CDR3 is given with its conserved first and last residue. D genes are given only for firm matches. Some rows have no size entry. The others give once, few or many, or a class for an expanded clone.

v_call,d_call,clone_size,j_call,cdr3_nt,cdr3_aa
TRBV19,NA,NA,TRBJ1-1,TGTGCCAGTGATCATCGGGGGAACACTGAAGCTTTCTTT,CASDHRGNTEAFF
TRBV7-6,TRBD2,few,TRBJ2-3,TGTGCCAGACGATTGACTAGCGGGAAGGCCACAGATACGCAGTATTTT,CARRLTSGKATDTQYF
TRBV11-2,TRBD1,many,TRBJ2-5,TGTGCCAGCAGCTCACACGGGACAGGGTCTCGGAGGGAGACCCAGTACTTC,CASSSHGTGSRRETQYF
TRBV12-3/TRBV12-4,NA,few,TRBJ1-1,TGTGCCAGCAGTCCCTCAGGGGCGGCTGAAGCTTTCTTT,CASSPSGAAEAFF
TRBV20-1,NA,many,TRBJ2-7,TGCAGTGCTAGACCCGGACTAATCCCCTACGAGCAGTACTTC,CSARPGLIPYEQYF
TRBV13,NA,NA,TRBJ2-1,TGTGCCATGGGCCCCGGGGTCCTCTCCTACAATGAGCAGTTCTTC,CAMGPGVLSYNEQFF
TRBV6-5,TRBD2,many,TRBJ2-1,TGTGCCAGCAGTTACCCAGGGACTAGCGTCTCAATCTTC,CASSYPGTSVSIF
TRBV5-1,NA,many,TRBJ1-2,TGCGCCTCCCACCCGACTATGACTAACTATGGCTACACCTTC,CASHPTMTNYGYTF
TRBV5-1,TRBD2,few,TRBJ2-1,TGCGCCAGCAGCTCCGGACTAGCGGGAGGGCCCAGCCACAATGAGCAGTTCTTC,CASSSGLAGGPSHNEQFF
TRBV5-1,NA,NA,TRBJ1-1,TGCGCCAGCAGATTAGACAGCATGAACACTGAAGCTTTCTTT,CASRLDSMNTEAFF
TRBV6-5,NA,NA,TRBJ2-7,TGTGCCAGCAGTTCCCCGTGGGGATACGAGCAGTACTTC,CASSSPWGYEQYF
TRBV7-9,TRBD1,few,TRBJ2-7,TGTGCCAGCAGCCCTAAGACAGGGAATAGTCGCGAGCAGTACTTC,CASSPKTGNSREQYF
TRBV6-1,TRBD2,few,TRBJ2-3,TGTGCCAGCACATTTCTAGCGGGAGCAGATACGCAGTATTTT,CASTFLAGADTQYF
TRBV7-2,TRBD1,few,TRBJ1-1,TGTGCCAGCAGCTCCCCGACAGGGCTGAGCGCTTTCTTT,CASSSPTGLSAFF
TRBV28,NA,NA,TRBJ1-4,TGTGCCAGCAGTTCATCGCCGGGGGGGGGAGAAAAACTGTTTTTT,CASSSSPGGGEKLFF
TRBV7-2,NA,NA,TRBJ2-7,TGTGCCAGCGGGCTAGCTGATCTGCGGGGTTACGAGCAGTACTTC,CASGLADLRGYEQYF
TRBV5-1,NA,many,TRBJ2-7,TGCGCCAGCAGCTTGAGTCGGCCTACCTACGAGCAGTACTTC,CASSLSRPTYEQYF
TRBV11-2,NA,NA,TRBJ2-7,TGTGCCAGCAGCTCCGCGGTGGGCCCCTACGAGCAGTACTTC,CASSSAVGPYEQYF
TRBV6-2/TRBV6-3,TRBD2,few,TRBJ2-1,TGTGCCAGCCTTCTAGCGGGGGGACTCAATGAGCAGTTCTTC,CASLLAGGLNEQFF
TRBV10-1,NA,NA,TRBJ2-3,TGCGCCAGCAGTGATGCGGGGAACACAGATACGCAGTATTTT,CASSDAGNTDTQYF
TRBV7-3,TRBD2,many,TRBJ2-3,TGTGCCAGCAGCATGACTAGCGGGACAGATACGCAGTATTTT,CASSMTSGTDTQYF
TRBV20-1,NA,many,TRBJ2-7,TGCAGTGCTAGCCGGCAGGGGAACGAGCAGTACTTC,CSASRQGNEQYF
TRBV6-6,NA,many,TRBJ1-1,TGTTATATGAACACTGAAGCTTTCTTT,CYMNTEAFF
TRBV5-1,NA,many,TRBJ2-5,TGCGCCAGCAGCTTGGCGGGGGCCGGTCAAGAGACCCAGTACTTC,CASSLAGAGQETQYF
TRBV6-1,NA,NA,TRBJ2-3,TGTGCCAGCAAACCCGGGGGCTGGAGCACAGATACGCAGTATTTT,CASKPGGWSTDTQYF
TRBV15,TRBD2,many,TRBJ2-3,TGTGCCACCAGCGAGGGACTAGCGGGGGACACAGATACGCAGTATTTT,CATSEGLAGDTDTQYF
TRBV5-6,NA,many,TRBJ2-1,TGTGCCAGCAGCCGACCCAAGAATTTCGATAATGAGCAGTTCTTC,CASSRPKNFDNEQFF
TRBV3-1,NA,few,TRBJ2-6,TGTGCCAGCAGCCAAGAAAACTCTGGGGCCAACGTCCTGACTTTC,CASSQENSGANVLTF
TRBV5-1,NA,NA,TRBJ2-5,TGCGCCAGCAGCTTGGAAGCTAGCGAAGGGACCCAGTACTTC,CASSLEASEGTQYF
TRBV29-1,NA,many,TRBJ2-7,TGCAGCGTTGCTGTAGGGTTAAGCGGTGATTTTACAGGAGAGCAGTACTTC,CSVAVGLSGDFTGEQYF
TRBV5-1,NA,many,TRBJ2-3,TGCGCCAGCAGCTTGTTGGGACGCACAGATACGCAGTATTTT,CASSLLGRTDTQYF
TRBV5-1,NA,many,TRBJ2-2,TGCGCCAGCAGCTTCTTTGGTACCGGGGAGCTGTTTTTT,CASSFFGTGELFF
TRBV5-1,TRBD1,many,TRBJ2-1,TGCGCCAGCAGCTTGGATGGCGGGACAGGGTTTAGTGAGCAGTTCTTC,CASSLDGGTGFSEQFF
TRBV7-2,NA,few,TRBJ1-1,TGTGCCAGCAGCTTGAGGGGTCGGACTGAAGCTTTCTTT,CASSLRGRTEAFF
TRBV29-1,TRBD2,many,TRBJ2-3,TGCAGCGTTGAGGGCGTGAAGTGGAGCGGGAGTTACACAGATACGCAGTATTTT,CSVEGVKWSGSYTDTQYF
TRBV6-5,TRBD2,many,TRBJ2-7,TGTGCCAGCAGTTACTCGGGACTAGCACACGAGCAGTACTTC,CASSYSGLAHEQYF
TRBV6-4,NA,many,TRBJ2-3,TGTGCCAGCTCCCGTAGGCCGGAGGTCACAGATACGCAGTATTTT,CASSRRPEVTDTQYF
TRBV4-1,NA,many,TRBJ2-7,TGCGCCAGCAGCCAAGATGCGCGCGCATCAATAGAGCAGTACTTC,CASSQDARASIEQYF
TRBV12-3/TRBV12-4,NA,many,TRBJ2-3,TGTGCCAGCATCACCCTAGGCGCAGATACGCAGTATTTT,CASITLGADTQYF
TRBV7-2,TRBD1,NA,TRBJ1-2,TGTGCCAGCAGTCGGGACAGGGCGACCTATGGCTACACCTTC,CASSRDRATYGYTF
TRBV20-1,NA,many,TRBJ2-3,TGCAGTGCTAGTGGTCAGGGTCGGGGGGCGGTTCACCGCACAGATACGCAGTATTTT,CSASGQGRGAVHRTDTQYF
TRBV20-1,NA,many,TRBJ2-2,TGCAGTGCTAGAGACCGGGGCCTCACCGGGGAGCTGTTTTTT,CSARDRGLTGELFF
TRBV20-1,NA,NA,TRBJ1-2,TGCAGTGCTACCAAACCGGGTTATGGCTACACCTTC,CSATKPGYGYTF
TRBV20-1,NA,many,TRBJ1-5,TGCAGTGCCAGAGGTGGGGATAGCAATCAGCCCCAGCATTTT,CSARGGDSNQPQHF
TRBV20-1,NA,many,TRBJ1-6,TGCAGTGCTAGAGATCACAATAGCTCCTATAATTCACCCCTCCACTTT,CSARDHNSSYNSPLHF
TRBV12-3/TRBV12-4,TRBD1,many,TRBJ1-6,TGTGCCAGCAGTGAATGGGACAGGGGAGGTTCACCCCTCCACTTT,CASSEWDRGGSPLHF
TRBV18,NA,NA,TRBJ1-1,TGTGCCAGCTCACCTCGGGCTGGGTTGAACACTGAAGCTTTCTTT,CASSPRAGLNTEAFF
TRBV5-1,NA,few,TRBJ2-7,TGCGCCAGCAGCCCCCTAAGGGATGGGTACGAGCAGTACTTC,CASSPLRDGYEQYF
TRBV12-3/TRBV12-4,NA,many,TRBJ2-1,TGTGCCAGCAGTTTAGCCTCCCCGGGCAATGAGCAGTTCTTC,CASSLASPGNEQFF
TRBV10-1,NA,NA,TRBJ2-5,TGCGCCAGCAGGACAGACAGGTTCTGCGATTCCGGGGAGACCCAGTACTTC,CASRTDRFCDSGETQYF
TRBV28,TRBD1,many,TRBJ1-6,TGTGCCAGCAGTCACGGGACAGATAATTCACCCCTCCACTTT,CASSHGTDNSPLHF
TRBV13,TRBD1,NA,TRBJ2-7,TGTGCCAGCAGCCTTATTGACAGGGATCACGAGCAGTACTTC,CASSLIDRDHEQYF
TRBV4-1,TRBD1,many,TRBJ1-1,TGCGCCAGCAGCCCGATACTCAGGGGGGCTGAAGCTTTCTTT,CASSPILRGAEAFF
TRBV20-1,TRBD2,many,TRBJ2-3,TGCAGTGCCCAAGGACTAGCGGGAGCGACAGATACGCAGTATTTT,CSAQGLAGATDTQYF
TRBV19,TRBD1,few,TRBJ1-1,TGTGCCAGTAGTTCGGACAGGGGCGAAGCTTTCTTT,CASSSDRGEAFF